This T cell receptor beta chain was identified in a study of vaccination effects on CD4 cells after COVID-19. On the study more broadly: Sample provision by two convalescent patients occurred 16 days and one week before vaccination. Study findings and constraints: There was marked clonal contraction among infection- and vaccine-induced clones late after vaccination.

TCRdb keeps only in-frame clones here, not all; method: immunoSEQ multiplex PCR. The sample includes about 45,000 clones, approximately 81% of them seen just once. About this clone: Its antigen remains unidentified.

Expansion with viral peptide pools was applied to antigen-specific CD4+ T cells by the ViraFEST assay prior to sequencing. Having been cultured for roughly 11 days, the cells underwent CD4+ T cell isolation. Their SARS-CoV-2 infection, verified by PCR, occurred between March and December 2020. The culture medium for about 2 million PBMC per well included approximately 10 IU/ml IL-2 and 9 to 10 ug/ml peptides. IL-2 medium took the place of half the medium on both days 3 and 7. V lost 3 bases to trimming and J lost 13 bases; unmatched junction nucleotides: 6. The CDR3 consists of 13 residues. Looked up from germline, CDR1 is SGHKS and CDR2 is YYEKEE (reference sequence).

This TCR was sampled from a human donor who had a prior SARS-CoV-2 infection. The specimen was CD4+ T cells from PBMCs cultured with a peptide pool, collected before COVID-19 vaccination. The chain recombines TRBV5-5 with TRBJ2-1; 11 bases are shared with TRBD2. Here the CDR3 DNA reads TGTGCCAGCAGCTGGGAACTAGCGGGAGTACAGTTCTTC. It is translated as CASSWELAGVQFF.